Listed below are T cell receptor beta chains from one sample, sequenced in a study of cytomegalovirus exposure and HLA in healthy donors. Produced via immunoSEQ multiplex PCR; TCRdb's table is partial and in-frame only. This sample yields about 130,000 clones, of which around 80% are seen a single time; 5% to 6.5% belongs to the top ten. Sequencing input: PBMCs. The receptors come from a man under 40 in good health and CMV-seronegative. Both conserved end residues are part of each CDR3. The D gene is left open where the match is weak. Rows may omit the clone size; those that give it use once, few, many or a size class.

v_call	clone_size	j_call	cdr3_length	d_call	cdr3_nt	cdr3_aa
TRBV7-6	NA	TRBJ2-1	14	TRBD1	TGTGCCAGCAGCCCAGGACAGGGGGCGGGAGAGCAGTTCTTC	CASSPGQGAGEQFF
TRBV6-5	NA	TRBJ1-2	15	NA	TGTGCCAGCAGACAAGGACGGGGACTAAACTATGGCTACACCTTC	CASRQGRGLNYGYTF
TRBV7-9	few	TRBJ1-4	15	NA	TGTGCCAGCAGCTTAGCAGGGGGTGTGGAGGAAAAACTGTTTTTT	CASSLAGGVEEKLFF
TRBV4-3	NA	TRBJ2-7	13	NA	TGCGCCAGCAGCCCGGGACTTAGCTACGAGCAGTACTTC	CASSPGLSYEQYF
TRBV28	few	TRBJ1-1	13	NA	TGTGCCAGCAGTTTAAGGACAGCCATTGAAGCTTTCTTT	CASSLRTAIEAFF
TRBV29-1	NA	TRBJ2-5	13	NA	TGCAGCGTTGAGAGGGTCAGGGGTGAGACCCAGTACTTC	CSVERVRGETQYF
TRBV5-6	NA	TRBJ1-6	16	TRBD1	TGTGCCAGCAGCTTAGGGTGGGACAGAAGAAATTCACCCCTCCACTTT	CASSLGWDRRNSPLHF
TRBV9	NA	TRBJ2-3	18	TRBD2	TGTGCCAGCAGCGTCCGACTAGCGGGGGATACTAGCACAGATACGCAGTATTTT	CASSVRLAGDTSTDTQYF
TRBV10-3	NA	TRBJ2-1	16	TRBD1	TGTGCCATCAGTAAACCGGGACAGGGCGGGGGTAATGAGCAGTTCTTC	CAISKPGQGGGNEQFF
TRBV10-1	NA	TRBJ2-1	15	TRBD2	TGCGCCAGCAGTGATCGGGGGGTGCGGGCGGTATCGCAGTTCTTC	CASSDRGVRAVSQFF
TRBV29-1	once	TRBJ1-6	13	NA	TGCAGCGTTGGGCTCTCCTATAATTCACCCCTCCACTTT	CSVGLSYNSPLHF
TRBV30	NA	TRBJ2-7	12	TRBD1	TGTGCCTGGCGACAGGGGTCGACCGAGCAGTACTTC	CAWRQGSTEQYF
TRBV6-4	NA	TRBJ1-1	13	NA	TGTGCCAGCAGCCTTACAGGGAACACTGAAGCTTTCTTT	CASSLTGNTEAFF